This T cell receptor (beta chain) comes out of a study of OX40 agonist ivuxolimab in advanced cancers. There are 14 residues in the CDR3. The germline CDR1 and CDR2 sequences are MDHEN and SYDVKM. Trimming left V 8 bases short and J 0 bases short, with 8 bases between. The repertoire was sequenced with immunoSEQ multiplex PCR; TCRdb's copy has only in-frame clones and lacks some. The sample yields 20,000 to 30,000 clones, about 86% seen once. The sequence was collected from an adult with an advanced solid tumor such as melanoma, head and neck, liver or kidney cancer. The input for sequencing was CD4+ or CD8+ T cells sorted from blood, taken in a trial of the OX40 agonist ivuxolimab. This rearrangement joins TRBV28 to TRBJ1-6; D remains ambiguous. This CDR3 is CASEGDSYNSPLHF. In nucleotides, the CDR3 is TGTGCCAGCGAGGGCGACTCCTATAATTCACCCCTCCACTTT. The full variable domain, in which reference TRBV28 and TRBJ1-6 provide the parts outside the CDR3, is DVKVTQSSRYLVKRTGEKVFLECVQDMDHENMFWYRQDPGLGLRLIYFSYDVKMKEKGDIPEGYSVSREKKERFSLILESASTNQTSMYLCASEGDSYNSPLHFGNGTRLTVT.